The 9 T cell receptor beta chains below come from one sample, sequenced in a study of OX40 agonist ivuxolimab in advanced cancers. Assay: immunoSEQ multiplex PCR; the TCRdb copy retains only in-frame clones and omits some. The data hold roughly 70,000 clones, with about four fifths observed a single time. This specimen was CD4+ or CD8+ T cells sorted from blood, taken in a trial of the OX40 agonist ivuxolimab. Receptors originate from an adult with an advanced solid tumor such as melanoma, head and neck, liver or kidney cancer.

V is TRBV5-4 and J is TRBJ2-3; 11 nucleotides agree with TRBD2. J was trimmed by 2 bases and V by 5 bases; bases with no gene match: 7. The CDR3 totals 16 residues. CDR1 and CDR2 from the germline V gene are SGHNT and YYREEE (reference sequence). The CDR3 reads CASRPGTSGNTDTQYF. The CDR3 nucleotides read TGTGCCAGCAGACCCGGGACTAGCGGAAACACAGATACGCAGTATTTT.

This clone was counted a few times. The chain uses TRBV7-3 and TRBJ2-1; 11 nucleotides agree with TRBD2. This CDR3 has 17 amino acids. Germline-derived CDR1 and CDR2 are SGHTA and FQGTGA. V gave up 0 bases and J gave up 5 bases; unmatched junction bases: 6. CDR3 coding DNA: TGTGCCAGCAGCTTAACTCTGACTAGCGGGGCAAACAATGAGCAGTTCTTC. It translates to CASSLTLTSGANNEQFF.

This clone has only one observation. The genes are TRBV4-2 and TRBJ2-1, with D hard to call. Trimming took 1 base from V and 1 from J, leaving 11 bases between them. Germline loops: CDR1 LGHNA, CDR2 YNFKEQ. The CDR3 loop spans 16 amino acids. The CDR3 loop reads CASSQVSRRSYNEQFF. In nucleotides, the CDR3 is TGTGCCAGCAGCCAAGTATCCAGGAGATCCTACAATGAGCAGTTCTTC.

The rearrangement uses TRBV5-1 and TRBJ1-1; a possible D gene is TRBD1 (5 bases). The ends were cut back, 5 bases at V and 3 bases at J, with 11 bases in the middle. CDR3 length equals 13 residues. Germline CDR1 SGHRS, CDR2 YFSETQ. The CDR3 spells CASRGLADTEAFF. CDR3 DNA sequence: TGCGCCAGCAGGGGGCTTGCAGACACTGAAGCTTTCTTT. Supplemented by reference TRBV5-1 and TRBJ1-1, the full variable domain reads KAGVTQTPRYLIKTRGQQVTLSCSPISGHRSVSWYQQTPGQGLQFLFEYFSETQRNKGNFPGRFSGRQFSNSRSEMNVSTLELGDSALYLCASRGLADTEAFFGQGTRLTVV.

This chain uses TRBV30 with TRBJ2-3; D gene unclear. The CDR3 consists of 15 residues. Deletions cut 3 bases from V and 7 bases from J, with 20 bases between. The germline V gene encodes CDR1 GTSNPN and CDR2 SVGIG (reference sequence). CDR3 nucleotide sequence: TGTGCCTGGAGAAGCCCTGGTGTCAGCCCATATACGCAGTATTTT. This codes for CAWRSPGVSPYTQYF.

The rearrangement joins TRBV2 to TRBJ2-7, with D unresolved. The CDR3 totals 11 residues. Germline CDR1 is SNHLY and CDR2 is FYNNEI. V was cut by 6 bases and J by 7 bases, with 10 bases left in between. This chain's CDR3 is CASSPKWEQYF. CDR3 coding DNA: TGTGCCAGCAGCCCCAAATGGGAGCAGTACTTC.

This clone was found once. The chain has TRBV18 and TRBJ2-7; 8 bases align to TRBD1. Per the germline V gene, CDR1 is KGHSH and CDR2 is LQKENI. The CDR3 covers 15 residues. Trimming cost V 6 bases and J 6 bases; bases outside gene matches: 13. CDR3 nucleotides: TGTGCCAGCTCCCCTGAGGGGCCAGGGGGCAGCGAGCAGTACTTC. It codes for CASSPEGPGGSEQYF.

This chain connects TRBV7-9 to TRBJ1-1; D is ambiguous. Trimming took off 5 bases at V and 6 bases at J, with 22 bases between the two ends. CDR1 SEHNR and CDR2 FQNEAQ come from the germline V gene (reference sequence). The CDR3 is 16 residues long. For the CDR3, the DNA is TGTGCCAGCAGCCATCACTCCCTCGAAAAGGGCGCTGAAGCTTTCTTT. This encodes CASSHHSLEKGAEAFF. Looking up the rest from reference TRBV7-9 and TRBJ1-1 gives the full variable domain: DTGVSQNPRHKITKRGQNVTFRCDPISEHNRLYWYRQTLGQGPEFLTYFQNEAQLEKSRLLSDRFSAERPKGSFSTLEIQRTEQGDSAMYLCASSHHSLEKGAEAFFGQGTRLTVV.

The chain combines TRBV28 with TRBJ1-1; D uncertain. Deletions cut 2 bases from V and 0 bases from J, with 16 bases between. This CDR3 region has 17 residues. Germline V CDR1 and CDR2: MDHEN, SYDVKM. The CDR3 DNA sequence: TGTGCCAGCAGTTTAAGGGCGAGGCTCTCCATGAACACTGAAGCTTTCTTT. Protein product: CASSLRARLSMNTEAFF.